The 10 T cell receptor beta chains given below trace back to one sample, sequenced in a study of T cells in narcolepsy. Method: immunoSEQ multiplex PCR; TCRdb's copy keeps in-frame clones and lacks some. The profile shows fewer than 40,000 clones, roughly nine tenths of them singletons. Specimen: CD45RA- memory CD4+ T cells from PBMCs. These receptor sequences come from a human donor with narcolepsy.

This chain links TRBV2 with TRBJ1-2; 12 positions match TRBD1. This CDR3 spans 16 amino acids. Germline loops: CDR1 SNHLY, CDR2 FYNNEI. Trimming at V came to 5 bases and at J to 7 bases, leaving 11 bases not matched to a gene. In nucleotides, the CDR3 is TGTGCCAGCAGTCTCCCGGGACAGGGGGCAGAGGGTGGCTACACCTTC. This gives the protein CASSLPGQGAEGGYTF.

The CDR3 DNA follows: TGTGCCAGCAGCTCGCCCAGGGGAGCGGGGGCTCAAGAGACCCAGTACTTC. It translates to CASSSPRGAGAQETQYF. The rearrangement uses TRBV7-8 and TRBJ2-5; 8 positions match TRBD2. CDR1 SGHVS and CDR2 FQNEAQ come from the germline V gene. V was clipped by 4 bases and J by 2 bases; unmatched bases: 12. The CDR3 sequence is 17 residues long.

The chain carries TRBV28 and TRBJ1-2, with 7 bases identical to TRBD1. Per the germline V gene, CDR1 is MDHEN and CDR2 is SYDVKM. The V segment lost 5 bases and the J segment 3 bases; nucleotides outside the gene matches: 9. The CDR3 consists of 15 residues. The CDR3 DNA reads as TGTGCCAGCAGTCACGGGGACAGCGGGCACTATGGCTACACCTTC. Translating gives CASSHGDSGHYGYTF.

J is TRBJ2-7 and V is TRBV6-5; D perhaps matches TRBD1 (6 bases). The CDR3 has 14 residues. Germline CDR1 MNHEY, CDR2 SVGAGI. Trimming pared 2 bases from V and 2 bases from J, leaving 10 bases between. CDR3 DNA: TGTGCCAGCAGTTACCTGGGGGCAACCTACGAGCAGTACTTC. As protein: CASSYLGATYEQYF.

This clone was detected only once. V gene TRBV7-9 combines with J gene TRBJ2-5; D call uncertain. The CDR3 runs 12 residues. V was cut by 1 base and J by 5 bases, with 5 bases left in between. From germline, CDR1 is SEHNR and CDR2 FQNEAQ (reference sequence). In nucleotides, the CDR3 is TGTGCCAGCAGCTTAGTGGTGGAGACCCAGTACTTC. Encoded protein: CASSLVVETQYF. Variable domain in full (rest from reference TRBV7-9 and TRBJ2-5): DTGVSQNPRHKITKRGQNVTFRCDPISEHNRLYWYRQTLGQGPEFLTYFQNEAQLEKSRLLSDRFSAERPKGSFSTLEIQRTEQGDSAMYLCASSLVVETQYFGPGTRLLVL.

The chain combines TRBV5-4 with TRBJ2-2; D unresolved. The CDR3 totals 12 residues. The V end was cut by 4 bases, the J end by 2 bases, with 3 bases between. The germline gives CDR1 SGHNT, CDR2 YYREEE (reference sequence). The DNA of the CDR3 is TGTGCCAGCAGCGGTAACACCGGGGAGCTGTTTTTT. Translation gives CASSGNTGELFF.

The chain employs TRBV19 and TRBJ2-6; a possible D gene is TRBD1 (6 bases). V was shortened by 6 bases and J by 3 bases, with 21 bases between the two germline ends. CDR1 and CDR2 (germline): LNHDA, SQIVND (reference sequence). CDR3 length: 18 residues. CDR3 in amino acids: CASRHMRGRGDGANVLTF. CDR3 in DNA: TGTGCCAGTAGACACATGAGGGGGAGAGGGGATGGGGCCAACGTCCTGACTTTC.

The chain links TRBV7-2 to TRBJ2-7; 7 bases line up with TRBD2. Trimming took 1 base from V and 1 from J; bases not matched to a gene: 7. Germline V gene lookup returns CDR1 SGHTA and CDR2 FQGNSA. This CDR3 contains 16 residues. This CDR3 reads CASSLGGGSVSYEQYF. CDR3 sequence (DNA): TGTGCCAGCAGCTTAGGGGGCGGGAGCGTTTCCTACGAGCAGTACTTC.

This chain joins TRBV10-2 and TRBJ2-7; TRBD2 matches at 10 bases. This CDR3 is built from 13 residues. J lost 3 bases, V lost 6 bases, and 2 bases had no gene match. The germline gives CDR1 WSHSY, CDR2 SAAADI. This chain's CDR3 is CASRLAGYYEQYF. CDR3 bases: TGCGCCAGCAGACTAGCGGGGTACTACGAGCAGTACTTC.

CDR3: CASSQDLWELFF. CDR3 in DNA: TGTGCCAGCAGCCAAGATCTTTGGGAGCTGTTTTTT. The rearrangement uses TRBV4-2 and TRBJ2-2; the D is unclear. V was pared by 0 bases and J by 9 bases, with 5 bases between. CDR1 LGHNA and CDR2 YNFKEQ come from the germline V gene. The CDR3 sequence is 12 residues long.